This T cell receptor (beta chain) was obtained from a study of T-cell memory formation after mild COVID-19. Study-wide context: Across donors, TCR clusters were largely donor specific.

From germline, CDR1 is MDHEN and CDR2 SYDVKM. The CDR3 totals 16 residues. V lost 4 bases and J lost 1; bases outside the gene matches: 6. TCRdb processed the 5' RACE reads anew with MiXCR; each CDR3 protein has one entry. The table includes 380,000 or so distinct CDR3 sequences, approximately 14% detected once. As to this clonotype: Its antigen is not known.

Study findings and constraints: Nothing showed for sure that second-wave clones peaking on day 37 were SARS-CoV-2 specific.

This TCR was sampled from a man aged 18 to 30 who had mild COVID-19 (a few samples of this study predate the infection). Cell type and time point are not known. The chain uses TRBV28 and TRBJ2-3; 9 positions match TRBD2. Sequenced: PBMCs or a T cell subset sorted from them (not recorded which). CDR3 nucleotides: TGTGCCAGCAGTTCCCCATCTAGCGGGGGCACAGATACGCAGTATTTT. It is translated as CASSSPSSGGTDTQYF.